The present T cell receptor (beta chain) was sequenced within a study of blood T cell repertoires in COVID-19. Assay: immunoSEQ multiplex PCR; the TCRdb copy retains only in-frame clones and omits some. The sample carries 210,000 or so clones, nearly 90% recorded once. The germline V gene has CDR1 LNHDA and CDR2 SQIVND (reference sequence). The CDR3 spans 15 residues. V dropped 4 bases and J dropped 7; count of bases not matched to a gene: 7. Specimen: peripheral blood. The sequence was collected from a woman younger than 35 who had recovered from COVID-19. The chain is built from TRBV19 and TRBJ2-2, with TRBD2 matching 9 bases. The CDR3 region has the DNA TGTGCCAGTAGTACCGGAAGCGGGAGGATCGGGGAGCTGTTTTTT. This sequence encodes CASSTGSGRIGELFF.